This TCR beta chain was profiled in a study of T cells in Graves' hyperthyroidism and ophthalmopathy. RNA transcripts gave rise to amplified TCR beta CDR3 regions. A first-round RT-PCR of the TCR CDR3 used the HTBI primer set. TCRdb used MiXCR to reprocess the multiplex PCR reads, holding one entry per CDR3 protein. Here the sample spans approximately 410,000 distinct CDR3 sequences, under 15% being singletons. Germline V lookup: CDR1 MNHEY, CDR2 SVGEGT. The CDR3 is 16 amino acids. Deletions cut 0 bases from V and 3 bases from J, with 15 bases between. This clonotype was observed many times. Its matching antigen is unknown. Study results and limitations: Most thyroid clonotypes expanded above 0.001 were also detected in blood.

Exclusions: uncontrolled infection, other autoimmune disease, pregnancy, lactation. What was sequenced was blood. This sequence joins TRBV6-2 or TRBV6-3 and TRBJ2-7; maybe TRBD1 (5 bases). The receptor was derived from a man aged 18 to 30 with Graves' ophthalmopathy. The CDR3 here is CASSYSRVGHFYEQYF. CDR3 bases: TGTGCCAGCAGTTACTCCAGGGTAGGGCACTTCTACGAGCAGTACTTC.